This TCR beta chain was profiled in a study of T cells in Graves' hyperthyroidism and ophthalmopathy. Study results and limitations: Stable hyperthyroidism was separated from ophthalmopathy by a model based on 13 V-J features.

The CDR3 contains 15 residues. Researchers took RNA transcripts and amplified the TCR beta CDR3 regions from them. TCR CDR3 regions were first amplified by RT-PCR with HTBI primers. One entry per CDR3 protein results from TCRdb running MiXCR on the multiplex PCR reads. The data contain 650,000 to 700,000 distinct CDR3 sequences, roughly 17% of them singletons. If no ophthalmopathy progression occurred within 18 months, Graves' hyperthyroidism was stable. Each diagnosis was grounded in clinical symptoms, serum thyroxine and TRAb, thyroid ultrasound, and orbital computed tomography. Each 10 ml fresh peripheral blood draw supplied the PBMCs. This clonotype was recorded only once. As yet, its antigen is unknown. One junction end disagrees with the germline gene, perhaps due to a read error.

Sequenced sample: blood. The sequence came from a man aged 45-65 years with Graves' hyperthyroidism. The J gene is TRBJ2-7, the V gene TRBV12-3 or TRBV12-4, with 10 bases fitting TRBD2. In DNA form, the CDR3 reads TGTGCCGGCAGCTCACCTCTAGCGGGAGCTAACGAGCAGTACTTC. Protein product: CAGSSPLAGANEQYF.